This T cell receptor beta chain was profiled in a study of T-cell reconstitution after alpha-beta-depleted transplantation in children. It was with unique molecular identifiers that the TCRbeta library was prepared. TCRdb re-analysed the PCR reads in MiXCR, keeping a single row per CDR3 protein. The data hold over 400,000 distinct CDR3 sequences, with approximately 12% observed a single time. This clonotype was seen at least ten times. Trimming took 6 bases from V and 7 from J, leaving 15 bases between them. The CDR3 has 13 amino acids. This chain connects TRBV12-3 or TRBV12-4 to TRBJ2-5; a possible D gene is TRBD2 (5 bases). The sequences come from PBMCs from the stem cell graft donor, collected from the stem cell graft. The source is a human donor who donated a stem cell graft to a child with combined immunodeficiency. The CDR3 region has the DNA TGTGCCAGCAGCCCGACTACGGCGGGGACCCAGTACTTC. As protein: CASSPTTAGTQYF.